The 31 T cell receptor beta chains below all came from one sample that was sequenced in a study of shared clonotypes between healthy human individuals. Libraries were prepared by immunoSEQ multiplex PCR; TCRdb keeps only in-frame clonotypes and omits some of them. The sample includes some 2,500,000 clones, roughly 93% seen only once; the top ten take approximately 0.35%. What was sequenced was naive CD4+ T cells from PBMCs. Documented subset: CD45RA+ positively selected. The receptors here all came from a man aged 18 to 35 in good health. Some clones in this sample may be carry-over from other donors' samples.

This chain joins TRBV29-1 and TRBJ2-5; TRBD1 agrees at 12 bases. Germline V gives CDR1 SQVTM, CDR2 ANQGSEA. This CDR3 comprises 15 residues. The ends lost 4 bases at V and 0 bases at J; junction bases unmatched: 3. The chain's CDR3 is CSVGGDRGHQETQYF. The CDR3 DNA reads TGCAGCGTTGGAGGGGACAGGGGGCACCAAGAGACCCAGTACTTC.

The chain recombines TRBV28 with TRBJ2-3; TRBD1 matches at 9 bases. Germline V lookup: CDR1 MDHEN, CDR2 SYDVKM. J was trimmed by 4 bases and V by 5 bases; bases with no gene match: 10. The CDR3 is made up of 16 amino acids. The CDR3 coding sequence is TGTGCCAGCAGTCCGACCGGGACAGGGAACCCAGATACGCAGTATTTT. It yields the protein CASSPTGTGNPDTQYF.

This chain links TRBV5-1 with TRBJ2-1; TRBD2 matches 9 bases. The CDR3 consists of 15 residues. From germline, CDR1 is SGHRS and CDR2 YFSETQ. V was clipped by 1 base and J by 8 bases; unmatched bases: 7. The CDR3 loop reads CASSLLQAGGDEQFF. The CDR3 region has the DNA TGCGCCAGCAGCTTGCTGCAAGCGGGAGGTGATGAGCAGTTCTTC.

Regarding this clone: Other DNA sequences of this sample code for an identical CDR3. The chain is built from TRBV5-1 and TRBJ1-1; D unresolved. The CDR3 sequence is 14 residues long. Germline CDR1 is SGHRS and CDR2 is YFSETQ. The germline V and J ends were trimmed by 0 bases and 1 base, with 7 bases remaining between them. The CDR3 region has the DNA TGCGCCAGCAGCTTGGTGGGTGCGAACACTGAAGCTTTCTTT. Translation gives CASSLVGANTEAFF. Supplemented by reference TRBV5-1 and TRBJ1-1, the full variable domain reads KAGVTQTPRYLIKTRGQQVTLSCSPISGHRSVSWYQQTPGQGLQFLFEYFSETQRNKGNFPGRFSGRQFSNSRSEMNVSTLELGDSALYLCASSLVGANTEAFFGQGTRLTVV.

This clone was recorded once. The chain joins TRBV28 to TRBJ2-2; either TRBD1 or TRBD2 may fit D (5 bases each). Trimming left V 1 base short and J 5 bases short, with 17 bases between. The CDR3 is made up of 17 amino acids. CDR1 and CDR2 from the germline V gene are MDHEN and SYDVKM. CDR3 in DNA: TGTGCCAGCAGTTTATCGTTCTTAGGGACCAGGACCGGGGAGCTGTTTTTT. It codes for CASSLSFLGTRTGELFF.

The genes are TRBV19 and TRBJ2-7; 9 positions agree with TRBD2. The CDR3 length is 15 residues. With 2 bases clipped from V and 1 base from J, the junction kept 3 bases outside the gene matches. Germline values: CDR1 LNHDA, CDR2 SQIVND (reference sequence). CDR3 residues: CASSISSGDSYEQYF. In DNA, the CDR3 is TGTGCCAGTAGTATATCTAGCGGGGATTCCTACGAGCAGTACTTC.

This chain uses TRBV28 with TRBJ1-2; no reliable D call. V shed 10 bases and J shed 3 bases, with 6 bases lying between them. The CDR3 is 10 residues long. Looked up from germline, CDR1 is MDHEN and CDR2 is SYDVKM. CDR3 protein: CATSDYGYTF. The CDR3, as DNA: TGTGCCACCTCCGACTATGGCTACACCTTC.

This chain joins TRBV28 and TRBJ1-5; 9 bases match TRBD1. Per germline, CDR1 MDHEN and CDR2 SYDVKM. The trim removed 4 bases at V and 5 bases at J, leaving 6 bases unmatched. The CDR3 covers 15 residues. The CDR3, as DNA: TGTGCCAGCAGTTCCCTGACAGGGGGGCATCAGCCCCAGCATTTT. Amino acids: CASSSLTGGHQPQHF. The entire variable domain, with the rest obtained from reference TRBV28 and TRBJ1-5, is as follows: DVKVTQSSRYLVKRTGEKVFLECVQDMDHENMFWYRQDPGLGLRLIYFSYDVKMKEKGDIPEGYSVSREKKERFSLILESASTNQTSMYLCASSSLTGGHQPQHFGDGTRLSIL.

The chain combines TRBV11-2 with TRBJ2-1, with 9 nucleotides matching TRBD2. The CDR3 has 16 residues. CDR1 and CDR2 from the germline V gene are SGHAT and FQNNGV. The trim removed 5 bases at V and 6 bases at J, leaving 11 bases unmatched. CDR3 DNA: TGTGCCAGCAGCCGCATTGCGCGGGAGGGCCCCAATGAGCAGTTCTTC. Encoded protein: CASSRIAREGPNEQFF.

The V call is TRBV5-1, the J call TRBJ2-7, with D hard to call. CDR1 is SGHRS and CDR2 is YFSETQ in the germline V gene. With 3 bases removed from V and 5 bases from J, the gap between germline ends came to 15 bases. CDR3 length: 14 amino acids. CDR3 nucleotides: TGCGCCAGCAGCTCTTTGGCGGTCGTCAACGAGCAGTACTTC. It codes for CASSSLAVVNEQYF.

V is TRBV2 and J is TRBJ1-1; no clear D gene. Germline values: CDR1 SNHLY, CDR2 FYNNEI. Between the trimmed V and J ends, which lost 7 bases and 4 bases, there was a span of 16 bases. This CDR3 region has 14 residues. The CDR3 DNA sequence: TGTGCCAGCACCTTTATAGGGATCGGCACTGAAGCTTTCTTT. Translated, it gives CASTFIGIGTEAFF.

The chain links TRBV4-1 to TRBJ2-3, with D unclear. Germline values: CDR1 MGHRA, CDR2 YSYEKL. The CDR3 covers 16 residues. V was pared by 0 bases and J by 3 bases, with 13 bases between. CDR3 sequence reads: CASSQDRLGQTDTQYF. The DNA for the CDR3 is TGCGCCAGCAGCCAAGATCGATTGGGCCAGACAGATACGCAGTATTTT.

The rearrangement links TRBV27 to TRBJ2-7, with TRBD2 matching over 11 bases. Germline CDR1 MNHEY, CDR2 SMNVEV (reference sequence). Germline trimming cut 9 bases from V and 4 bases from J; bases unmatched to any gene: 20. This CDR3 region has 18 residues. CDR3 coding DNA: TGTGCCAGGACACATCTAGAATTCACTAGCGGGAGTTGTTACGAGCAGTACTTC. The encoded protein is CARTHLEFTSGSCYEQYF.

The chain carries TRBV4-1 and TRBJ2-1; D call uncertain. Germline V gene lookup returns CDR1 MGHRA and CDR2 YSYEKL. The length of the CDR3 is 13 residues. The DNA of the CDR3 is TGCGCTTCAAGCGCGGCCTCCTACAATGAGCAGTTCTTC. Its protein is CASSAASYNEQFF.

The rearrangement links TRBV6-5 to TRBJ2-3; D is unclear. Germline V gene sequence: CDR1 MNHEY, CDR2 SVGAGI. Trimming shortened V by 4 bases and J by 6 bases, and 11 bases separated the two germline ends. The CDR3 has 13 amino acids. The CDR3 protein is CASSSQLPDTQYF. CDR3 bases: TGTGCCAGCAGTTCCCAGCTTCCGGATACGCAGTATTTT.

The CDR3 nucleotides are TGTGCCAGCAGCTTTCTTCAGGGGTTAAAGGACACAGATACGCAGTATTTT. Residues: CASSFLQGLKDTDTQYF. This chain uses TRBV11-2 with TRBJ2-3; D is perhaps TRBD1 (6 bases). CDR3 length: 17 amino acids. V was cut by 3 bases and J by 2 bases, with 18 bases left in between. CDR1 is SGHAT, CDR2 FQNNGV, per germline.

The chain is built from TRBV18 and TRBJ2-1; 10 bases align to TRBD2. The CDR3 has 17 residues. V gave up 3 bases and J gave up 1 base; unmatched junction bases: 6. The germline CDR1 and CDR2 sequences are KGHSH and LQKENI. The CDR3 sequence is CASSPLGLAESYNEQFF. CDR3 sequence (DNA): TGTGCCAGCTCACCCCTCGGACTAGCGGAGTCCTACAATGAGCAGTTCTTC.

The rearrangement uses TRBV5-1 and TRBJ2-3; D is unresolved. From germline, CDR1 is SGHRS and CDR2 YFSETQ. The ends were cut back, 5 bases at V and 5 bases at J, with 12 bases in the middle. CDR3 length: 13 residues. The CDR3 bases are TGCGCCAGCAGTCTGGGTCTGGGAGATACGCAGTATTTT. The encoded protein is CASSLGLGDTQYF.

Comment on this clone: Distinct nucleotide sequences in the sample also encode this CDR3. The CDR3 sequence: CASSVDGGELFF. CDR3 in DNA: TGTGCCAGCAGCGTAGATGGGGGGGAGCTGTTTTTT. This chain links TRBV9 with TRBJ2-2; D is ambiguous. Germline assignment: CDR1 SGDLS and CDR2 YYNGEE. Trimming shortened V by 0 bases and J by 8 bases, and 5 bases separated the two germline ends. The CDR3 extends over 12 amino acids.

The chain has TRBV7-2 and TRBJ1-5, with 7 bases aligning to TRBD1. Germline values: CDR1 SGHTA, CDR2 FQGNSA. With V trimmed by 3 bases and J by 1 base, 3 bases remained unmatched. This CDR3 comprises 15 residues. CDR3 DNA sequence: TGTGCCAGCAGCTTGGGACAGAGAAGCAATCAGCCCCAGCATTTT. Translated: CASSLGQRSNQPQHF.

The rearrangement links TRBV28 to TRBJ2-7; the D is unclear. The CDR3 runs 14 residues. V gave up 7 bases and J gave up 2 bases, with 15 bases separating them. The germline CDR1 and CDR2 sequences are MDHEN and SYDVKM. The CDR3: CASTGRPQTYEQYF. In DNA form, the CDR3 reads TGTGCCAGCACAGGCAGACCGCAAACCTACGAGCAGTACTTC. Full variable domain (outside the CDR3, taken from reference TRBV28 and TRBJ2-7): DVKVTQSSRYLVKRTGEKVFLECVQDMDHENMFWYRQDPGLGLRLIYFSYDVKMKEKGDIPEGYSVSREKKERFSLILESASTNQTSMYLCASTGRPQTYEQYFGPGTRLTVT.

This chain connects TRBV18 to TRBJ2-7, with 10 bases matching TRBD1. In germline, CDR1 is KGHSH, CDR2 LQKENI. This CDR3 region has 15 residues. With 6 bases clipped from V and 2 bases from J, the junction kept 7 bases outside the gene matches. Here the CDR3 DNA reads TGTGCCAGCTCCCAAGGACAGGGGGACACCTACGAGCAGTACTTC. It yields the protein CASSQGQGDTYEQYF.

This chain links TRBV28 with TRBJ2-5; D possibly uses TRBD1 or TRBD2 (6 bases each). V was cut by 5 bases and J by 5 bases, with 12 bases left in between. Germline V gene lookup returns CDR1 MDHEN and CDR2 SYDVKM. The CDR3 covers 13 residues. The chain's CDR3 is CASSGTGAETQYF. In DNA form, the CDR3 reads TGTGCCAGCAGTGGGACGGGGGCTGAGACCCAGTACTTC.

In this sample, this clone turned up once. The rearrangement joins TRBV28 to TRBJ2-1; D possibly matches TRBD1 or TRBD2 (6 bases each). Germline assignment: CDR1 MDHEN and CDR2 SYDVKM. This CDR3 contains 16 residues. Trimming took off 9 bases at V and 3 bases at J, with 21 bases between the two ends. For the CDR3, the DNA is TGTGCCAGGGATAGGGGGGAGACTGGTATCTACAATGAGCAGTTCTTC. It yields the protein CARDRGETGIYNEQFF. The entire variable domain, with the rest obtained from reference TRBV28 and TRBJ2-1, is as follows: DVKVTQSSRYLVKRTGEKVFLECVQDMDHENMFWYRQDPGLGLRLIYFSYDVKMKEKGDIPEGYSVSREKKERFSLILESASTNQTSMYLCARDRGETGIYNEQFFGPGTRLTVL.

This clone is a singleton in its sample. This chain connects TRBV15 to TRBJ2-5, with TRBD2 matching over 8 bases. Germline loops: CDR1 LNHNV, CDR2 YYDKDF (reference sequence). V shed 5 bases and J 5 bases; nucleotides not matched to a gene: 16. This CDR3 has 17 amino acids. Written as DNA, the CDR3 is TGTGCCACCAGCGCGGCGGGGTCGGCGGGGGGCGCGGAGACCCAGTACTTC. Its translation is CATSAAGSAGGAETQYF.

The chain links TRBV30 to TRBJ2-1; 12 bases line up with TRBD2. This CDR3 is built from 14 residues. With V trimmed by 6 bases and J by 8 bases, 8 bases remained unmatched. Germline V gene lookup returns CDR1 GTSNPN and CDR2 SVGIG (reference sequence). CDR3 nucleotides: TGTGCCTGCCAGCCGGGACTAGCGGGCTATGAGCAGTTCTTC. Residues: CACQPGLAGYEQFF.

The V gene is TRBV28, the J gene TRBJ2-1, with a tentative D call TRBD1 (7 bases). The CDR3 is 15 residues long. V was cut by 3 bases and J by 8 bases, with 17 bases left in between. Looked up from germline, CDR1 is MDHEN and CDR2 is SYDVKM. As DNA, the CDR3 is TGTGCCAGCAGTTTTCAGGGGGGTGTATGGGATGAGCAGTTCTTC. Translation: CASSFQGGVWDEQFF.

J is TRBJ2-6 and V is TRBV5-1; possibly TRBD2 for D (5 bases). Trimming took 0 bases from V and 1 from J, leaving 11 bases between them. This CDR3 contains 17 residues. Germline CDR1 reads SGHRS; CDR2 reads YFSETQ. This CDR3 reads CASSLALEGSGANVLTF. CDR3 DNA: TGCGCCAGCAGCTTGGCACTAGAAGGGTCTGGGGCCAACGTCCTGACTTTC.

The chain employs TRBV7-6 and TRBJ2-1; 8 positions match TRBD1. The junction had 6 bases not matched to a gene; V was cut back by 8 bases and J by 6 bases. CDR1 SGHVS and CDR2 FNYEAQ come from the germline V gene. The CDR3 runs 13 residues. The CDR3 sequence is CASSGGRVNEQFF. Here the CDR3 DNA reads TGTGCCAGCTCAGGGGGCAGGGTCAATGAGCAGTTCTTC.

This chain joins TRBV19 and TRBJ1-5, with TRBD1 identical over 9 bases. The V and J ends lost 6 bases and 7 bases, in that order; junction bases with no gene match: 10. Germline V gene sequence: CDR1 LNHDA, CDR2 SQIVND (reference sequence). This CDR3 is built from 15 residues. The CDR3 DNA is TGTGCCAGTAGCTCATGGGGACAGGGAGGACAGCCCCAGCATTTT. The encoded protein is CASSSWGQGGQPQHF.

The V gene is TRBV6-5, the J gene TRBJ2-7; 8 bases are shared with TRBD1. The germline V gene has CDR1 MNHEY and CDR2 SVGAGI. There are 14 residues in the CDR3. Trimming at V came to 8 bases and at J to 0 bases, leaving 6 bases not matched to a gene. The CDR3 DNA is TGTGCCAGCCAAAGGGGACAGGCCTCCTACGAGCAGTACTTC. Its protein product is CASQRGQASYEQYF.